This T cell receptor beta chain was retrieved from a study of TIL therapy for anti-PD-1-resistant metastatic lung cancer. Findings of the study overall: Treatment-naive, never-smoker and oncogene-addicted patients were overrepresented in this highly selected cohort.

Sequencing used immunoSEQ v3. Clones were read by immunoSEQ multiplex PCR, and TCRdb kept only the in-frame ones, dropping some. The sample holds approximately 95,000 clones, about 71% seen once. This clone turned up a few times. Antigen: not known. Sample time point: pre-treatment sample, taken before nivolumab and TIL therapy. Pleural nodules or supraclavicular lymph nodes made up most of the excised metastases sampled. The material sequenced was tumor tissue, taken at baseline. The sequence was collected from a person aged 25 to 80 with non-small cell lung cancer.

CDR3 sequence: CASSFDIYYGYTF. CDR3 coding DNA: TGTGCCAGCAGCTTCGACATTTACTATGGCTACACCTTC. The J gene is TRBJ1-2, the V gene TRBV14; the D is unclear. The germline CDR1 and CDR2 sequences are SGHDN and FVKESK. There are 13 residues in the CDR3. The V gene lost 5 bases and the J gene lost 3 bases, with 10 bases spanning the gap.